This T cell receptor (beta chain) was recovered during a study of T cell responses to AZD1222 COVID-19 vaccine. The study, taken as a whole, reports: Samples come after the peak T cell response, not at day 14.

Between the trimmed V and J ends, which lost 2 bases and 3 bases, there was a span of 13 bases. The germline V gene encodes CDR1 MDHEN and CDR2 SYDVKM. This CDR3 contains 15 residues. Produced via immunoSEQ multiplex PCR; TCRdb's table is partial and in-frame only. The sample has about 55,000 clones, 80% seen once. As to this clone: The antigen is not known.

The source material was peripheral blood, sampled 28 days after the second AZD1222 dose. V is TRBV28 and J is TRBJ1-1; a possible D gene is TRBD1 (6 bases). This receptor was obtained from an adult who received the AZD1222 COVID-19 vaccine. The DNA of the CDR3 is TGTGCCAGCAGTTTAATGGCAGGGGCTGACACTGAAGCTTTCTTT. This sequence encodes CASSLMAGADTEAFF.